The source of this TCR beta chain is a study of tumor-infiltrating lymphocytes in primary liver carcinoma. Across the whole study: Tumor lesions were T1-T3 N0M0 and spanned roughly 4.2 to 11 cm. The study, taken as a whole, reports: Significantly greater top-250-clone fractions characterized tumors relative to blood (p = 0.039).

The authors made TCR beta cDNA from 500 to 600 ng total RNA with a constant-region primer. Three rounds of nested multiplex PCR with slightly modified ARM-PCR produced TCR beta libraries. Two initial PCR rounds of ten to eleven cycles each paired TRBV1-TRBV30 forward primers with a C-beta reverse primer. TCRdb re-derived calls from the multiplex PCR reads in MiXCR, one entry per CDR3 protein. Of about 92,000 distinct CDR3 sequences listed, about 70% are singletons. This CDR3 is 14 amino acids long. Trimming at V came to 4 bases and at J to 3 bases, leaving 5 bases not matched to a gene. Germline V gives CDR1 SGHDT, CDR2 YYEEEE. Starting material for RNA and DNA co-extraction consisted of about 17-31 mg of unsorted bulk tissue. This clonotype was counted many times. Its antigen is not known.

The chain links TRBV5-6 to TRBJ1-2; 8 bases are shared with TRBD1. Sequenced: tumor-adjacent normal liver tissue. The clonotype was recovered from a man aged 40-49 years with primary liver carcinoma and hepatitis B virus infection. This CDR3 is CASSLPGGDYGYTF. The CDR3 nucleotides read TGTGCCAGCAGCCTGCCAGGGGGCGACTATGGCTACACCTTC. Based on the CDR3 plus reference TRBV5-6 and TRBJ1-2, the full variable domain is DAGVTQSPTHLIKTRGQQVTLRCSPKSGHDTVSWYQQALGQGPQFIFQYYEEEERQRGNFPDRFSGHQFPNYSSELNVNALLLGDSALYLCASSLPGGDYGYTFGSGTRLTVV.